This T cell receptor beta chain was captured in a study of neurological immune-mediated disorders. This CDR3 spans 16 amino acids. The germline gives CDR1 DFQATT, CDR2 SNEGSKA (reference sequence). Trimming took 2 bases from V and 4 from J; bases not matched to a gene: 10. This clonotype was recorded at least ten times. The authors made cDNA by 5'RACE with 10-nucleotide random UMIs. TCRdb reprocessed the 5' RACE reads with MiXCR, giving one entry per CDR3 protein. The table lists about 38,000 distinct CDR3 sequences, approximately 10% of them singletons. Time point noted: technical triplicate 1. Sequencing used PBMCs. The clonotype originates from a man aged 55-75 years with HTLV-1-associated myelopathy (HAM/TSP). The chain has TRBV20-1 and TRBJ2-1, with 8 bases lining up with TRBD2. DNA for the CDR3: TGCAGTGCTAGAATCTCGGGAGGGCCGGGATACAATGAGCAGTTCTTC. It codes for CSARISGGPGYNEQFF.